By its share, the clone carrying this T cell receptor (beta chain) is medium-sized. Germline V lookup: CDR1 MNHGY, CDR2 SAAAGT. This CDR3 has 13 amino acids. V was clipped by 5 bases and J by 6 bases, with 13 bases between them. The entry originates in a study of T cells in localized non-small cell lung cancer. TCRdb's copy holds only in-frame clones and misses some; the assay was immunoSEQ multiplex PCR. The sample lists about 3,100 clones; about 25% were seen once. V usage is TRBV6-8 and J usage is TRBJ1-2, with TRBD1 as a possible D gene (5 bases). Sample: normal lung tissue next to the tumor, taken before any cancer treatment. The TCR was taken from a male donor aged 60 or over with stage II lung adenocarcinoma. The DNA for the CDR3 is TGTGCCAGCAGTGTCTCGGGGACCAATGGCTACACCTTC. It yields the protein CASSVSGTNGYTF.